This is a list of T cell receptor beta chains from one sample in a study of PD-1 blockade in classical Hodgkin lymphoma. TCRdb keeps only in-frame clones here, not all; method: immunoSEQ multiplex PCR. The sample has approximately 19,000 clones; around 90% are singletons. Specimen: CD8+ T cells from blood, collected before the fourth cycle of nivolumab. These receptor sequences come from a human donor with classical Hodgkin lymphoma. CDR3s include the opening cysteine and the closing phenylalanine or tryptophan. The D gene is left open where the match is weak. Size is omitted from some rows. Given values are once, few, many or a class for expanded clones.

CDR3: CASTRSDSYEQYF; DNA: TGTGCCAGCACTCGTAGCGACTCCTACGAGCAGTACTTC; size: medium-sized; J: TRBJ2-7; D: NA; V: TRBV2
CDR3: CASSLAVAGVETQYF; DNA: TGCGCCAGCAGCTTGGCCGTTGCGGGAGTGGAGACCCAGTACTTC; size: once; J: TRBJ2-5; D: TRBD2; V: TRBV5-1
CDR3: CASSLGQGYEQFF; DNA: TGTGCCAGCAGCTTAGGGCAGGGTTATGAGCAGTTCTTC; size: NA; J: TRBJ2-1; D: NA; V: TRBV11-2
CDR3: CATMERGYNEQFF; DNA: TGTGCCACCATGGAGCGGGGCTACAATGAGCAGTTCTTC; size: once; J: TRBJ2-1; D: TRBD2; V: TRBV6-5
CDR3: CASSQARIGNEQFF; DNA: TGTGCCAGCAGTCAGGCTAGGATCGGCAATGAGCAGTTCTTC; size: NA; J: TRBJ2-1; D: NA; V: TRBV27
CDR3: CASSDGTASNTGELFF; DNA: TGTGCCAGCAGTGATGGGACAGCCTCGAACACCGGGGAGCTGTTTTTT; size: NA; J: TRBJ2-2; D: TRBD1; V: TRBV6-4
CDR3: CASSGTSSTQYF; DNA: TGTGCCAGCAGCGGGACTTCCTCAACGCAGTATTTT; size: NA; J: TRBJ2-3; D: NA; V: TRBV27
CDR3: CASSLRGQETQYF; DNA: TGTGCCAGCAGTTTACGCGGGCAAGAGACCCAGTACTTC; size: NA; J: TRBJ2-5; D: NA; V: TRBV27
CDR3: CASSPHGLSSYNEQFF; DNA: TGTGCCAGCAGTCCACACGGGTTGAGCTCCTACAATGAGCAGTTCTTC; size: NA; J: TRBJ2-1; D: NA; V: TRBV28
CDR3: CASSAYPLRPNEQYF; DNA: TGTGCCAGCAGCGCCTATCCTCTCCGGCCCAACGAGCAGTACTTC; size: NA; J: TRBJ2-7; D: NA; V: TRBV5-6
CDR3: CASSFTQRGYNEQFF; DNA: TGTGCCAGCAGTTTCACCCAGCGGGGCTACAATGAGCAGTTCTTC; size: NA; J: TRBJ2-1; D: TRBD2; V: TRBV27
CDR3: CASSYSLTAEKLFF; DNA: TGTGCCAGCAGTTACTCGCTGACAGCCGAAAAACTGTTTTTT; size: NA; J: TRBJ1-4; D: NA; V: TRBV6-5
CDR3: CASSGIHGLSKRNTIYF; DNA: TGTGCCAGCAGCGGAATACATGGGCTCAGTAAGAGAAACACCATATATTTT; size: NA; J: TRBJ1-3; D: NA; V: TRBV9
CDR3: CASDRGNGYTF; DNA: TGTGCCTCCGACCGAGGGAATGGCTACACCTTC; size: few; J: TRBJ1-2; D: NA; V: TRBV30
CDR3: CASQTARGYTF; DNA: TGTGCCAGCCAGACGGCGAGAGGCTACACCTTC; size: NA; J: TRBJ1-2; D: NA; V: TRBV2
CDR3: CASSYRGAYNEQFF; DNA: TGTGCCAGCAGTTATAGGGGCGCGTACAATGAGCAGTTCTTC; size: NA; J: TRBJ2-1; D: NA; V: TRBV6-5
CDR3: CASSYKDDPRDEQYF; DNA: TGTGCCAGCAGTTACAAGGACGACCCCCGGGACGAGCAGTACTTC; size: NA; J: TRBJ2-7; D: NA; V: TRBV28
CDR3: CASSFLGGDTQYF; DNA: TGTGCCAGCAGCTTCTTGGGGGGAGATACGCAGTATTTT; size: NA; J: TRBJ2-3; D: NA; V: TRBV7-8
CDR3: CASSLMAATHYGYTF; DNA: TGTGCCAGCAGTTTAATGGCAGCGACCCACTATGGCTACACCTTC; size: NA; J: TRBJ1-2; D: NA; V: TRBV27
CDR3: CASSHRQPRTNEKLFF; DNA: TGTGCCAGCAGTCACCGACAGCCTAGGACTAATGAAAAACTGTTTTTT; size: NA; J: TRBJ1-4; D: NA; V: TRBV28
CDR3: CASSTPRTSSHEQYF; DNA: TGTGCCAGCAGTACCCCTCGGACCTCGAGCCACGAGCAGTACTTC; size: NA; J: TRBJ2-7; D: NA; V: TRBV28
CDR3: CAISESDPNTEAFF; DNA: TGTGCCATCAGTGAGTCGGACCCGAACACTGAAGCTTTCTTT; size: NA; J: TRBJ1-1; D: NA; V: TRBV10-3
CDR3: CASSWREGEQFF; DNA: TGTGCCAGCAGTTGGCGGGAGGGAGAGCAGTTCTTC; size: NA; J: TRBJ2-1; D: TRBD2; V: TRBV27
CDR3: CASKLAGDPYEQYF; DNA: TGTGCCAGCAAACTAGCGGGGGACCCCTACGAGCAGTACTTC; size: once; J: TRBJ2-7; D: TRBD2; V: TRBV5-5
CDR3: CATEGPAGQRRNEQYF; DNA: TGTGCCACCGAGGGCCCCGCGGGACAGAGGCGGAACGAGCAGTACTTC; size: NA; J: TRBJ2-7; D: NA; V: TRBV10-3
CDR3: CASSEGGWGQDHSSYEQYF; DNA: TGTGCCAGCAGTGAAGGGGGATGGGGACAGGACCATTCTTCCTACGAGCAGTACTTC; size: NA; J: TRBJ2-7; D: TRBD1; V: TRBV6-1
CDR3: CASSTPKGTSGIRYEQYF; DNA: TGTGCCAGCAGTACCCCCAAGGGGACTAGCGGGATTAGATACGAGCAGTACTTC; size: NA; J: TRBJ2-7; D: TRBD2; V: TRBV2
CDR3: CASSQDSYEQYF; DNA: TGCGCCAGCAGCCAAGATAGTTACGAGCAGTACTTC; size: NA; J: TRBJ2-7; D: NA; V: TRBV4-1
CDR3: CASSAGTSGYNEQFF; DNA: TGTGCCAGCAGTGCCGGGACTAGCGGTTACAATGAGCAGTTCTTC; size: NA; J: TRBJ2-1; D: TRBD2; V: TRBV27
CDR3: CASKPAGLGDEQFF; DNA: TGTGCCAGCAAACCAGCGGGATTGGGCGATGAGCAGTTCTTC; size: NA; J: TRBJ2-1; D: TRBD2; V: TRBV9
CDR3: CASSVGGDTEAFF; DNA: TGTGCCAGCAGCGTAGGAGGAGACACTGAAGCTTTCTTT; size: NA; J: TRBJ1-1; D: NA; V: TRBV9
CDR3: CASSVGQANTGELFF; DNA: TGTGCCAGCAGCGTAGGACAGGCGAACACCGGGGAGCTGTTTTTT; size: once; J: TRBJ2-2; D: NA; V: TRBV9
CDR3: CAHGWHKETQYF; DNA: TGTGCCCACGGGTGGCACAAGGAGACCCAGTACTTC; size: NA; J: TRBJ2-5; D: NA; V: TRBV6-6
CDR3: CSVEDLGRGTGELFF; DNA: TGCAGCGTTGAAGACCTCGGGAGGGGAACCGGGGAGCTGTTTTTT; size: NA; J: TRBJ2-2; D: TRBD2; V: TRBV29-1
CDR3: CASSFGLGEQFF; DNA: TGTGCCAGCAGCTTCGGGCTAGGTGAGCAGTTCTTC; size: NA; J: TRBJ2-1; D: NA; V: TRBV5-4
CDR3: CASSLPQGDGSQYF; DNA: TGTGCCAGCAGCTTACCTCAAGGGGACGGGTCCCAGTACTTC; size: NA; J: TRBJ2-5; D: NA; V: TRBV11-2
CDR3: CASSLVSPPGQGGYTF; DNA: TGTGCCAGCAGCCTGGTTTCTCCGCCGGGGCAGGGTGGCTACACCTTC; size: NA; J: TRBJ1-2; D: NA; V: TRBV5-6
CDR3: CASSWTLTEAFF; DNA: TGTGCCAGCAGCTGGACACTCACTGAAGCTTTCTTT; size: NA; J: TRBJ1-1; D: NA; V: TRBV2
CDR3: CASSALAGGYTGELFF; DNA: TGTGCCAGCAGCGCCTTAGCGGGAGGGTACACCGGGGAGCTGTTTTTT; size: NA; J: TRBJ2-2; D: TRBD2; V: TRBV9
CDR3: CASQQGGNQPQHF; DNA: TGTGCCTCCCAACAGGGTGGTAATCAGCCCCAGCATTTT; size: NA; J: TRBJ1-5; D: NA; V: TRBV19
CDR3: CASSQLGAQETQYF; DNA: TGCGCCAGCAGCCAACTGGGCGCCCAAGAGACCCAGTACTTC; size: NA; J: TRBJ2-5; D: NA; V: TRBV4-1
CDR3: CASSVATTAHSSYNEQFF; DNA: TGTGCCAGCAGCGTAGCTACGACGGCGCATAGCTCCTACAATGAGCAGTTCTTC; size: NA; J: TRBJ2-1; D: NA; V: TRBV9
CDR3: CASSLFPSSSFDETQYF; DNA: TGTGCCAGCAGTTTATTCCCCTCTAGCAGTTTTGACGAGACCCAGTACTTC; size: once; J: TRBJ2-5; D: NA; V: TRBV28
CDR3: CASSETLGPLGEQYF; DNA: TGTGCCAGCAGTGAAACGCTTGGACCCCTGGGGGAGCAGTACTTC; size: NA; J: TRBJ2-7; D: NA; V: TRBV25-1
CDR3: CASSVEMGVLPYEQYF; DNA: TGTGCCAGCAGCGTAGAGATGGGGGTACTTCCCTACGAGCAGTACTTC; size: NA; J: TRBJ2-7; D: NA; V: TRBV9
CDR3: CAWSTGQETQYF; DNA: TGTGCCTGGAGTACTGGTCAAGAGACCCAGTACTTC; size: NA; J: TRBJ2-5; D: NA; V: TRBV30
CDR3: CSGGAGRLTYEQYF; DNA: TGCAGCGGAGGGGCCGGGAGATTAACCTACGAGCAGTACTTC; size: NA; J: TRBJ2-7; D: NA; V: TRBV29-1
CDR3: CASSQSGGGNQPQHF; DNA: TGTGCCAGCAGCCAATCTGGGGGTGGCAATCAGCCCCAGCATTTT; size: once; J: TRBJ1-5; D: NA; V: TRBV4-2
CDR3: CASSPSRPVDTQYF; DNA: TGTGCCAGCAGTCCATCCCGACCCGTGGATACGCAGTATTTT; size: NA; J: TRBJ2-3; D: NA; V: TRBV27
CDR3: CASSGGGSNQPQHF; DNA: TGTGCCAGCAGTGGGGGTGGTAGCAATCAGCCCCAGCATTTT; size: NA; J: TRBJ1-5; D: NA; V: TRBV27
CDR3: CASSQVSLPGDSYEQYF; DNA: TGTGCCAGCAGCCAAGTTTCACTTCCTGGGGATTCCTACGAGCAGTACTTC; size: NA; J: TRBJ2-7; D: NA; V: TRBV4-2
CDR3: CASSFRGYEQYF; DNA: TGTGCCAGCAGCTTCCGGGGCTACGAGCAGTACTTC; size: NA; J: TRBJ2-7; D: NA; V: TRBV7-9
CDR3: CASGLKVIGQGDTEAFF; DNA: TGTGCTAGTGGTTTAAAGGTCATCGGACAGGGGGACACTGAAGCTTTCTTT; size: NA; J: TRBJ1-1; D: TRBD1; V: TRBV12-5
CDR3: CASTLSGELFF; DNA: TGTGCCAGCACTCTTTCAGGGGAGCTGTTTTTT; size: NA; J: TRBJ2-2; D: NA; V: TRBV28